A single sample is the source of the 10 T cell receptor beta chains below, sequenced in a study of vaccination effects on CD4 cells after COVID-19 (dated by TCRdb to between 2021 and 2024). These receptors' targets are unknown. To identify antigen-specific CD4+ T cell clonotypes by their expansion, the ViraFEST assay first stimulated PBMC with viral peptide pools and then applied TCR sequencing. After less than 13 days of culture, CD4+ T cells were isolated with the EasySep CD4+ T cell isolation kit. Convalescent patients had PCR-confirmed SARS-CoV-2 infection between March and December 2020, before Alpha, Beta and Delta variants emerged in the United States. Participants received two doses of either the BNT162b2 or the mRNA-1273 mRNA SARS-CoV-2 vaccine. Libraries came from the immunoSEQ multiplex PCR assay. TCRdb took over this immuneACCESS table, retaining in-frame rearrangements with V and J assigned. Such tables are incomplete; in checked studies, under half of the missing clones stem from an unresolved V gene, and the remainder is unexplained. In all, the sample holds more than 13,000 clones, and roughly 80% of those were seen once. Of the sample, 20% to 25% is held by the ten largest clones.

This specimen consisted of CD4+ T cells from PBMCs cultured with HCoV-NL63 spike peptides, obtained after COVID-19 vaccination. What the cell subset or site label conveys for this sample: HCoV-NL63 spike overlapping peptide pool stimulation. These receptors were collected from a human donor who had a prior SARS-CoV-2 infection.

The rearrangement uses TRBV15 and TRBJ1-3, with D unresolved. The V end lost 4 bases, the J end lost 0 bases, and 16 bases lay between the germline ends. CDR1 LNHNV and CDR2 YYDKDF come from the germline V gene (reference sequence). This CDR3 comprises 17 residues. CDR3 sequence reads: CATSKGLSGSSGNTIYF. The CDR3 nucleotides are TGTGCCACCAGCAAAGGCCTGAGCGGCTCCTCTGGAAACACCATATATTTT.

This clone has only one observation. The CDR3 loop reads CASSFSARNEQFF. The CDR3, as DNA: TGTGCCAGCAGTTTTAGTGCTAGGAATGAGCAGTTCTTC. The gene calls are TRBV12-3 or TRBV12-4 and TRBJ2-1, with D unresolved. The CDR3 is 13 residues long. V lost 3 bases to trimming and J lost 7 bases, with 10 bases between them.

This clone came up a few times. The chain employs TRBV6-5 and TRBJ2-7; unclear D gene. CDR3 length: 11 amino acids. Germline-derived CDR1 and CDR2 are MNHEY and SVGAGI. V gave up 4 bases and J gave up 9 bases, with 10 bases separating them. CDR3 loop: CASSFGPVQYF. The CDR3 coding sequence is TGTGCCAGCAGTTTCGGACCGGTGCAGTACTTC.

Within the sample, this clone is medium-sized (0.01 to 0.1%). Its ends do not fully match the called genes, so a read error is possible. V gene TRBV2 combines with J gene TRBJ1-2, with no clear D. This CDR3 region has 15 residues. CDR1 SNHLY and CDR2 FYNNEI come from the germline V gene. CDR3 coding DNA: TGTGCCAGCAGATCCCAGTTGGGAGCTAACTATGGCTACATCTTC. This sequence encodes CASRSQLGANYGYIF.

V usage is TRBV7-5 and J usage is TRBJ1-2. TRBV7-5 is shown as a pseudogene. The CDR3 has 14 residues. For the CDR3, the DNA is TGTGCCAGAAGCTGGACGGTGCCTAACTATGGCTACACCTTC. Protein product: CARSWTVPNYGYTF.

This clone has a handful of counts. This chain uses TRBV2 with TRBJ2-7; 7 bases align to TRBD2. After removal of 4 bases from V and 3 bases from J, the junction contained 3 bases not matched to a gene. The CDR3 covers 13 residues. Per the germline V gene, CDR1 is SNHLY and CDR2 is FYNNEI. CDR3 loop: CASSGGLVYEQYF. The CDR3 bases are TGTGCCAGCAGTGGCGGACTAGTCTACGAGCAGTACTTC.

This clone was recorded once. DNA of the CDR3: TGTGCCACCAGTGATCACAGGGGGTACCAAGAGACCCAGTACTTC. It specifies CATSDHRGYQETQYF. This rearrangement joins TRBV24-1 to TRBJ2-5, with TRBD1 matching 8 bases. Trimming removed 3 bases from V and 0 bases from J; junction bases left unmatched: 2. Germline CDR1 is KGHDR and CDR2 is SFDVKD. CDR3 length: 15 residues.

The chain combines TRBV29-1 with TRBJ2-1; 7 nucleotides align to TRBD2. V lost 7 bases and J lost 0; bases outside the gene matches: 6. The CDR3 totals 14 residues. The germline V gene has CDR1 SQVTM and CDR2 ANQGSEA. The CDR3 reads CSAKLASSYNEQFF. CDR3 DNA: TGCAGCGCTAAACTAGCGAGCTCCTACAATGAGCAGTTCTTC.

A note on this clone: A junction end diverges from the germline sequence, so it may reflect a read error. This chain links TRBV29-1 with TRBJ1-4, with TRBD1 matching 10 bases. CDR3 length: 14 residues. The germline CDR1 and CDR2 sequences are SQVTM and ANQGSEA. The CDR3 loop reads CSVAGQGVNGKLFF. The CDR3 DNA sequence: TGCAGCGTTGCCGGACAGGGGGTTAATGGAAAACTGTTTTTT.

The V call is TRBV20-1, the J call TRBJ1-1; D is ambiguous. This CDR3 comprises 11 residues. V dropped 6 bases and J dropped 1 base, with 6 bases sitting between them. In germline, CDR1 is DFQATT, CDR2 SNEGSKA (reference sequence). For the CDR3, the DNA is TGCAGTGCCCCAGGGAACACTGAAGCTTTCTTT. Protein sequence: CSAPGNTEAFF.